The text below deals with one TCR beta chain. Authors' analysis steps: Amplifying reference gene primers gave estimates of nucleated cell counts. Only in-frame clones appear in the TCRdb table, and some are missing; sequencing was by immunoSEQ multiplex PCR. The V and J calls and clone size come from that table; D and trimming were worked out from the DNA. The sample records more than 85,000 clones, around 84% being singletons. This entry comes from a study of blood T cell repertoires in COVID-19. V dropped 0 bases and J dropped 9; count of bases not matched to a gene: 4. Germline V gene data show CDR1 as SGHNT and CDR2 as YYREEE (reference sequence). The CDR3 spans 15 residues.

This sequence was found in a woman aged 55 to 70 with acute or convalescent COVID-19. Specimen: peripheral blood. The chain has TRBV5-4 and TRBJ1-6; 9 bases align to TRBD1. The CDR3 DNA follows: TGTGCCAGCAGCTTGGCCCGGACAGGGGTTTCACCCCTCCACTTT. It encodes CASSLARTGVSPLHF.